Listed below are T cell receptor beta chains from one sample, sequenced in a study of T cells after yellow fever vaccination. TCRdb re-derived calls from the 5' RACE reads in MiXCR, one entry per CDR3 protein. The sample yields 100,000 to 150,000 distinct CDR3 sequences, roughly 6.8% seen once. The sequencing here drew on CD4+ T cells sorted from PBMCs, taken around 45 days after the first yellow fever vaccination. These TCRs come from a man between 18 and 35 years old who received the YFV17D yellow fever vaccine. Both conserved end residues are part of each CDR3. A D gene is named only where the DNA matches it firmly. Clone size, where shown, is once, few, many, or a class for clones that have expanded.

j_gene: TRBJ2-5; d_gene: TRBD1; v_gene: TRBV5-6; abundance: many; CDR3aa: CASSTTGLGETQYF; CDR3nt: TGTGCCAGCAGCACGACAGGGCTGGGGGAGACCCAGTACTTC
j_gene: TRBJ1-6; d_gene: TRBD1; v_gene: TRBV3-1; abundance: many; CDR3aa: CASSQRQGGNSPLHF; CDR3nt: TGTGCCAGCAGCCAAAGACAGGGTGGCAATTCACCCCTCCACTTT
j_gene: TRBJ2-5; d_gene: TRBD2; v_gene: TRBV10-3; abundance: many; CDR3aa: CAISDPAVVAGVQETQYF; CDR3nt: TGTGCCATCAGTGATCCCGCGGTAGTAGCGGGGGTTCAAGAGACCCAGTACTTC
j_gene: TRBJ1-2; d_gene: NA; v_gene: TRBV5-5; abundance: many; CDR3aa: CASSLWMGGYTF; CDR3nt: TGTGCCAGCAGCTTGTGGATGGGTGGCTACACCTTC
j_gene: TRBJ1-1; d_gene: NA; v_gene: TRBV5-1; abundance: NA; CDR3aa: CASSLFEEVTEAFF; CDR3nt: TGCGCCAGCAGCTTGTTTGAGGAGGTCACTGAAGCTTTCTTT
j_gene: TRBJ1-1; d_gene: NA; v_gene: TRBV5-1; abundance: many; CDR3aa: CASSRGQNTEAFF; CDR3nt: TGCGCCAGCAGCAGGGGACAGAACACTGAAGCTTTCTTT
j_gene: TRBJ2-3; d_gene: NA; v_gene: TRBV5-4; abundance: many; CDR3aa: CASGIGDTQYF; CDR3nt: TGTGCCAGCGGGATTGGAGATACGCAGTATTTT
j_gene: TRBJ1-2; d_gene: NA; v_gene: TRBV29-1; abundance: many; CDR3aa: CSVEGGGYYGYTF; CDR3nt: TGCAGCGTTGAAGGGGGCGGCTACTATGGCTACACCTTC
j_gene: TRBJ2-1; d_gene: NA; v_gene: TRBV12-3/TRBV12-4; abundance: NA; CDR3aa: CASSSLRGEQFF; CDR3nt: TGTGCCAGCAGTTCACTCCGGGGTGAGCAGTTCTTC
j_gene: TRBJ1-1; d_gene: NA; v_gene: TRBV5-1; abundance: many; CDR3aa: CASSPDGNTEAFF; CDR3nt: TGCGCCAGCAGCCCGGACGGGAACACTGAAGCTTTCTTT
j_gene: TRBJ2-7; d_gene: NA; v_gene: TRBV2; abundance: many; CDR3aa: CASYLGAYEQYF; CDR3nt: TGTGCCAGTTATCTCGGTGCCTACGAGCAGTACTTC
j_gene: TRBJ1-5; d_gene: NA; v_gene: TRBV12-3/TRBV12-4; abundance: many; CDR3aa: CASSPDVSNQPQHF; CDR3nt: TGTGCCAGCAGTCCGGATGTTAGCAATCAGCCCCAGCATTTT
j_gene: TRBJ2-1; d_gene: TRBD2; v_gene: TRBV2; abundance: few; CDR3aa: CAKARGRGLPSYNEQFF; CDR3nt: TGTGCCAAAGCCCGGGGTAGGGGACTACCTTCCTACAATGAGCAGTTCTTC
j_gene: TRBJ1-4; d_gene: NA; v_gene: TRBV7-9; abundance: many; CDR3aa: CASSHSEGQGNEKLFF; CDR3nt: TGTGCCAGCAGTCACTCGGAAGGGCAGGGTAATGAAAAACTGTTTTTT
j_gene: TRBJ2-4; d_gene: NA; v_gene: TRBV7-9; abundance: many; CDR3aa: CASSFQDIQYF; CDR3nt: TGTGCCAGCAGCTTTCAAGACATTCAGTACTTC
j_gene: TRBJ1-3; d_gene: NA; v_gene: TRBV5-1; abundance: few; CDR3aa: CASSLVPGSGNTIYF; CDR3nt: TGCGCCAGCAGCTTGGTACCAGGGTCTGGAAACACCATATATTTT
j_gene: TRBJ2-5; d_gene: NA; v_gene: TRBV12-3/TRBV12-4; abundance: many; CDR3aa: CASSLRSNPQETQYF; CDR3nt: TGTGCCAGCAGTTTAAGGAGCAATCCGCAGGAGACCCAGTACTTC
j_gene: TRBJ2-6; d_gene: NA; v_gene: TRBV4-3; abundance: many; CDR3aa: CASSQDYEGAGANVLTF; CDR3nt: TGCGCCAGCAGCCAAGATTACGAGGGAGCTGGGGCCAACGTCCTGACTTTC
j_gene: TRBJ1-5; d_gene: NA; v_gene: TRBV7-2; abundance: many; CDR3aa: CASSLAMQPQHF; CDR3nt: TGTGCCAGCAGCTTAGCAATGCAGCCCCAGCATTTT
j_gene: TRBJ2-5; d_gene: TRBD1; v_gene: TRBV6-2/TRBV6-3; abundance: many; CDR3aa: CASSDRQGVGETQYF; CDR3nt: TGTGCCAGCAGTGATCGACAGGGGGTAGGAGAGACCCAGTACTTC
j_gene: TRBJ2-3; d_gene: TRBD2; v_gene: TRBV20-1; abundance: NA; CDR3aa: CCASGLLAGDRTDTQYF; CDR3nt: TGCTGTGCTAGTGGACTCCTAGCGGGGGATCGAACAGATACGCAGTATTTT
j_gene: TRBJ2-3; d_gene: NA; v_gene: TRBV5-1; abundance: many; CDR3aa: CASSITDTQYF; CDR3nt: TGCGCCAGCAGCATCACAGATACGCAGTATTTT
j_gene: TRBJ2-5; d_gene: TRBD2; v_gene: TRBV29-1; abundance: few; CDR3aa: CTALEVAGDETQYF; CDR3nt: TGCACCGCCTTGGAAGTGGCGGGGGACGAGACCCAGTACTTC
j_gene: TRBJ2-7; d_gene: TRBD2; v_gene: TRBV18; abundance: NA; CDR3aa: CASSPSTGGQPYEQYF; CDR3nt: TGTGCCAGCTCACCTAGTACGGGGGGGCAACCCTACGAGCAGTACTTC
j_gene: TRBJ2-7; d_gene: TRBD1; v_gene: TRBV20-1; abundance: many; CDR3aa: CSARLPGQGYEQYF; CDR3nt: TGCAGTGCTAGACTCCCGGGACAGGGGTACGAGCAGTACTTC
j_gene: TRBJ2-2; d_gene: TRBD1; v_gene: TRBV6-5; abundance: many; CDR3aa: CASRPKDRVKNGELFF; CDR3nt: TGTGCCAGCAGGCCTAAGGACAGGGTGAAGAACGGGGAGCTGTTTTTT
j_gene: TRBJ2-1; d_gene: NA; v_gene: TRBV3-1; abundance: NA; CDR3aa: CASSQESFGSSYNEQFF; CDR3nt: TGTGCCAGCAGCCAAGAGTCATTTGGGAGCTCCTACAATGAGCAGTTCTTC
j_gene: TRBJ2-1; d_gene: NA; v_gene: TRBV1; abundance: NA; CDR3aa: CTSSQGTSGNGNEQFF; CDR3nt: TGCACCAGCAGCCAAGGAACTAGCGGAAACGGGAATGAGCAGTTCTTC
j_gene: TRBJ2-5; d_gene: TRBD1; v_gene: TRBV4-2; abundance: many; CDR3aa: CASSPRTGGSETQYF; CDR3nt: TGTGCCAGCAGCCCGCGGACAGGGGGGTCGGAGACCCAGTACTTC
j_gene: TRBJ1-4; d_gene: TRBD1; v_gene: TRBV5-1; abundance: many; CDR3aa: CASSLAGTANEKLFF; CDR3nt: TGCGCCAGCAGCTTGGCCGGGACAGCTAATGAAAAACTGTTTTTT
j_gene: TRBJ2-1; d_gene: TRBD2; v_gene: TRBV18; abundance: many; CDR3aa: CASSPPTSGGANGTYNEQFF; CDR3nt: TGTGCCAGCTCACCACCCACTAGCGGGGGGGCCAACGGGACCTACAATGAGCAGTTCTTC
j_gene: TRBJ2-5; d_gene: NA; v_gene: TRBV5-1; abundance: many; CDR3aa: CASSLTPGTQYF; CDR3nt: TGCGCCAGCAGCTTGACTCCGGGGACCCAGTACTTC
j_gene: TRBJ1-5; d_gene: TRBD1; v_gene: TRBV7-2; abundance: many; CDR3aa: CASSLGGQANQPQHF; CDR3nt: TGTGCCAGCAGCTTAGGAGGACAGGCGAATCAGCCCCAGCATTTT
j_gene: TRBJ2-1; d_gene: NA; v_gene: TRBV6-5; abundance: many; CDR3aa: CASSYFPFGTFVGNEQFF; CDR3nt: TGTGCCAGCAGTTACTTCCCTTTCGGGACATTTGTGGGCAATGAGCAGTTCTTC
j_gene: TRBJ1-1; d_gene: NA; v_gene: TRBV12-3/TRBV12-4; abundance: many; CDR3aa: CASSFRSVTEAFF; CDR3nt: TGTGCCAGCAGTTTCCGATCAGTCACTGAAGCTTTCTTT